This T cell receptor beta chain was retrieved from a study of spatial heterogeneity in lung cancer. Indicated time point: sample taken at primary tumor resection. Unsorted samples of tumor, nontumor lung or frozen PBMC had their whole RNA sequenced. TCRdb passed the 5' RACE reads through MiXCR, listing each CDR3 protein once. The sample holds roughly 48,000 distinct CDR3 sequences; approximately 5.7% are singletons and the top ten take approximately 10%. The ends lost 5 bases at V and 5 bases at J; junction bases unmatched: 4. There are 12 residues in the CDR3. CDR1 is DFQATT, CDR2 SNEGSKA, per germline (reference sequence).

The clonotype comes from a male donor with early-stage non-small cell lung cancer. The chain carries TRBV20-1 and TRBJ1-1; 8 positions agree with TRBD1. The sample consisted of PBMCs, taken at surgery. The chain's CDR3 is CSAGQGVTEAFF. Written as DNA, the CDR3 is TGCAGTGCTGGACAGGGAGTGACTGAAGCTTTCTTT.